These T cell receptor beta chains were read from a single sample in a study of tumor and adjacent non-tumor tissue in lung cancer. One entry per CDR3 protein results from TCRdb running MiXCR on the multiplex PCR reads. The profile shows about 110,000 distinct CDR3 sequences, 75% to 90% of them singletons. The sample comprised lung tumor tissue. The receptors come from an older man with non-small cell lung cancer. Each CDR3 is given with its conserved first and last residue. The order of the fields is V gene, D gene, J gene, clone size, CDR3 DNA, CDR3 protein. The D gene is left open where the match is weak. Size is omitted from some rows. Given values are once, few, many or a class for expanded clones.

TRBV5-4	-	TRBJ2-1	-	TGTACCAGCGGCCCCGCGGGTTCCTACAATGAGCAGTTCTTC	CTSGPAGSYNEQFF
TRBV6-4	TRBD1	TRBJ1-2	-	TGTGCCAGCGGTGATACTACCGGGACAGGCTTTTTGACCTTC	CASGDTTGTGFLTF
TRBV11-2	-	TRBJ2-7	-	TGTGCCAGCAGCTTAGAGATCGGGGGCTACGAGCGGTACTTC	CASSLEIGGYERYF
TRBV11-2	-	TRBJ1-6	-	TGTGCCAGCAGCTTAGGGGGGAGTAGGAATACACCCCTCCATTTT	CASSLGGSRNTPLHF
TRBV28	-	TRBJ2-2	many	TGTGCCAGCAAGGGATCCGGGCGGAACACCGGGGAGCTGTTTTTT	CASKGSGRNTGELFF
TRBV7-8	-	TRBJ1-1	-	TGTGCCAGCAGTTTAGCTTTGGACACTGAAGCTATCTTT	CASSLALDTEAIF
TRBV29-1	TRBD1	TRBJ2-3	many	TGCAGCACCACGGAACAGGGGATCACAGATACGCAGTATTTT	CSTTEQGITDTQYF
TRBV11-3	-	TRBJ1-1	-	TGTGTCAGCACGCGGAGGGGGGCGTTCATTGAAGCTTTCTTT	CVSTRRGAFIEAFF
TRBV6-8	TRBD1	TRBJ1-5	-	TGTGCCAGCAGTAGGGACAGGGGGCATCAACCCCAGCATTTT	CASSRDRGHQPQHF
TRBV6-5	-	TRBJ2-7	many	TGTGCCAGCAGCCCCATACAGGGAAAATTTTACGAGCAGTACTTC	CASSPIQGKFYEQYF
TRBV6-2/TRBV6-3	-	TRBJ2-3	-	TGTGCCAACAAGGATCGGACGAACACGGATACGCAGTATTTT	CANKDRTNTDTQYF